The entry below describes one TCR beta chain. The authors' processing: For nucleated cells, counts were estimated from reference gene primer amplification. The repertoire was sequenced with immunoSEQ multiplex PCR; TCRdb's copy has only in-frame clones and lacks some. V and J calls and clone size are as listed in that table; D and trimming were resolved from the DNA. The sample shows about 100,000 clones, approximately 81% of them seen only once. V lost 11 bases, J lost 8 bases, and 12 bases lay in between. Germline lookup yields CDR1 SNHLY and CDR2 FYNNEI. CDR3 length equals 11 residues. The sample belongs to a study of blood T cell repertoires in COVID-19.

The sample was peripheral blood. The origin of this receptor is a human donor in a cohort sampled during active COVID-19. This rearrangement joins TRBV2 to TRBJ1-4; no definite D call. The CDR3 spells CAGGTWEKLFF. As DNA, the CDR3 is TGTGCCGGCGGAACGTGGGAAAAACTGTTTTTT.